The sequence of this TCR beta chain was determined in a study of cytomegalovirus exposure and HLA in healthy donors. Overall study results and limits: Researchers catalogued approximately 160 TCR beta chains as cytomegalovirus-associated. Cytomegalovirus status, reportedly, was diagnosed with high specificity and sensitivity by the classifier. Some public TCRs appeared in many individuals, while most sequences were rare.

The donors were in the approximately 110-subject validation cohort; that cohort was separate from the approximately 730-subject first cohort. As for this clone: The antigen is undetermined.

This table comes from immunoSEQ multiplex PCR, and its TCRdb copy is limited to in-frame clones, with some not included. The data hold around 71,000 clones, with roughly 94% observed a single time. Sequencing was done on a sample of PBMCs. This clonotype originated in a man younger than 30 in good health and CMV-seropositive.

The CDR3 coding sequence is TGTGCCAGCAGTGGCAGGTCCTACGAGCAGTACTTC. This codes for CASSGRSYEQYF. This chain links TRBV2 with TRBJ2-7; D not certain. Germline V CDR1 and CDR2: SNHLY, FYNNEI. This CDR3 contains 12 residues. Trimming took 4 bases from V and 1 from J, leaving 5 bases between them.